This is a list of T cell receptor beta chains from one sample in a study of blood T cell repertoires in COVID-19. Using immunoSEQ multiplex PCR, the repertoire was profiled, and TCRdb retains in-frame clones only, with some absent. The table lists a few hundred thousand clones, 90% of them singletons. The sequenced material came from peripheral blood. These receptors were obtained from a woman aged 40 to 50 with COVID-19, enrolled during active disease. CDR3s include the opening cysteine and the closing phenylalanine or tryptophan. The order of the fields is clone size, V gene, J gene, D gene, CDR3 DNA, CDR3 protein. The D gene is left open where the match is weak. Rows give clone size only sometimes, using once, few, many, or a class for an expanded clone.

-	TRBV27	TRBJ2-7	TRBD1	TGTGCCAGCAGTTTACAGGCCAGGGGGGAGCAGTACTTC	CASSLQARGEQYF
once	TRBV6-6	TRBJ1-1	-	TGTGCCAGCAGTCCCCTAGATCGCCTTGTGAACACTGAAGCTTTCTTT	CASSPLDRLVNTEAFF
-	TRBV27	TRBJ2-7	TRBD1	TGTGCCAGCAGCCGAGAACAGGGGGCCGAGGAGCAGTACTTC	CASSREQGAEEQYF
-	TRBV18	TRBJ1-1	-	TGTGCCAGCTCACCAAGGCAACAGGCCCTCCTCACTGAAGCTTTCTTT	CASSPRQQALLTEAFF
-	TRBV7-3	TRBJ1-2	TRBD1	TGTGCCAGCAGCTTAATCCCGGGACAGGGTGGCTACACCTTC	CASSLIPGQGGYTF
-	TRBV28	TRBJ1-5	-	TGTGCCAGCAGTTTTAATGGGGGCCGTCAGCCCCAGCATTTT	CASSFNGGRQPQHF
once	TRBV11-2	TRBJ2-7	TRBD1	TGTGCCAGCAGCTTGACAGGGGACTCCTACGAGCAGTACTTC	CASSLTGDSYEQYF
-	TRBV7-2	TRBJ2-2	-	TGTGCCAGCAGCTTAGGGGTCGGGAGCGGGGAGCTGTTTTTT	CASSLGVGSGELFF
-	TRBV7-2	TRBJ2-2	-	TGTGCCAGCACCTACGGCAGGGGCACCGGGGAGCTGTTTTTT	CASTYGRGTGELFF
-	TRBV25-1	TRBJ1-2	-	TGTGCCAGCAGTGAATATGATCCAGGGGTCGGTGGCTACACCTTC	CASSEYDPGVGGYTF
-	TRBV7-2	TRBJ1-6	-	TGTGCCAGCAGCCATCCCCAGGGAGGGCACTATAATTCACCCCTCCACTTT	CASSHPQGGHYNSPLHF
-	TRBV27	TRBJ2-7	TRBD1	TGTGCCAGCAGCCCCGGACAGGTAGCCGAGCAGTACTTC	CASSPGQVAEQYF
-	TRBV27	TRBJ2-1	TRBD2	TGTGCCAGCAGTCCGACTACTCGACTAGCGGGAACGTCCGGAAATGAGCAGTTCTTC	CASSPTTRLAGTSGNEQFF
-	TRBV9	TRBJ2-2	TRBD2	TGTGCCAGCAGCGTGTCCAGCGGGAGGGCCATAACCGGGGAGCTGTTTTTT	CASSVSSGRAITGELFF
-	TRBV27	TRBJ2-7	TRBD1	TGTGCCAGCAGTTTTCGAGTGCTGACAGGGGGGTCGAGCGAGCAGTACTTC	CASSFRVLTGGSSEQYF
-	TRBV6-5	TRBJ2-7	-	TGTGCCAGCAGCCCCCAGGGGAACTACGAGCAGTACTTC	CASSPQGNYEQYF
-	TRBV28	TRBJ2-1	TRBD2	TGTGCCAGCAGCACTAGGACTAGCGAGTACAATGAGCAGTTCTTC	CASSTRTSEYNEQFF
-	TRBV5-8	TRBJ2-7	TRBD1	TGTGCCAGCAGCCAGGGACAGTGGTTCGACGAGCAGTACTTC	CASSQGQWFDEQYF
-	TRBV5-1	TRBJ1-2	TRBD1	TGCGCCAGCAGCTTGGGGGACAGGGTCGGTGGCTACACCTTC	CASSLGDRVGGYTF
-	TRBV9	TRBJ2-7	-	TGTGCCAGCAGCGTAGGCGGGGACTACGAGCAGTACTTC	CASSVGGDYEQYF
-	TRBV6-5	TRBJ1-3	-	TGTGCCAGCAGTTACTTCACAGGAGGGGTTGGAAACACCATATATTTT	CASSYFTGGVGNTIYF
-	TRBV3-1/TRBV3-2	TRBJ1-5	TRBD1	TGTGCCAGCAGCGGCGGACAGGGCTCGAATCAGCCCCAGCATTTT	CASSGGQGSNQPQHF
once	TRBV4-1	TRBJ2-5	TRBD1	TGCGCCAGCAGCCAACTCCGGACAGGGTACGAGACCCAGTACTTC	CASSQLRTGYETQYF
-	TRBV6-6	TRBJ2-2	TRBD1	TGTGCCAGCAGTTCCCCCCGGGACAGGGGGATCGGGGAGCTGTTTTTT	CASSSPRDRGIGELFF
-	TRBV5-6	TRBJ1-2	-	TGTGCCAGCAGCATTCGAACCGGGACTCGAGGGTATGGCTACACCTTC	CASSIRTGTRGYGYTF
-	TRBV19	TRBJ2-1	TRBD2	TGTGCCAGTAACGGGGTCGAGGGAGGGGAGCAGTTCTTC	CASNGVEGGEQFF
-	TRBV11-2	TRBJ1-5	-	TGTGCCAGCAGCTCCGAGGGGGGGGTAGGTCAGCCCCAGCATTTT	CASSSEGGVGQPQHF
-	TRBV5-4	TRBJ2-1	-	TGTGCCAGCAGCTTGACTAGCAGTTTTGAGCAGTTCTTC	CASSLTSSFEQFF
-	TRBV14	TRBJ2-2	-	TGTGCCAGCAGCCAAGTGGACTACCCATTAAACACCGGGGAGCTGTTTTTT	CASSQVDYPLNTGELFF
-	TRBV2	TRBJ2-7	TRBD1	TGTGCCAGCAGGGCGGGGACAGGGATCTACGAGCAGTACTTC	CASRAGTGIYEQYF
-	TRBV6-4	TRBJ2-3	-	TGTGCCAGCAGTGAACGGGGGGCCCACACAGATACGCAGTATTTT	CASSERGAHTDTQYF
-	TRBV4-1	TRBJ2-4	-	TGCGCCAGCAGCCTATGGAGGGCCGGCATTCAGTACTTC	CASSLWRAGIQYF
-	TRBV28	TRBJ2-7	TRBD1	TGTGCCAGCAGATCCGGACAGGATGGGAGAGTAAGGAACTTC	CASRSGQDGRVRNF
few	TRBV2	TRBJ1-2	TRBD1	TGTGCCAGCAGTGGAGGGACAGTCAACTATGGCTACACCTTC	CASSGGTVNYGYTF
-	TRBV7-2	TRBJ2-3	TRBD1	TGTGCCAGCAGCTTAGCGGGACAGGGATTTACAGATACGCAGTATTTT	CASSLAGQGFTDTQYF
-	TRBV5-6	TRBJ1-4	TRBD1	TGTGCCAGCAGCTTAGGGAGACAGGGAGATGAAAAACTGTTTTTT	CASSLGRQGDEKLFF
-	TRBV5-4	TRBJ1-2	TRBD1	TGTGCCAGCAGCACCGACTCAGGGGGCTCCAGCTATGGCTACACCTTC	CASSTDSGGSSYGYTF
-	TRBV7-2	TRBJ2-6	TRBD2	TGTGCCAGCAGCCCCTGGGACTACCGAGCCTCTGGGGCCAACGTCCTGACTTTC	CASSPWDYRASGANVLTF
-	TRBV7-3	TRBJ2-7	TRBD1	TGTGCCAGCAGCTTCGGACAGGGCAACGAGCAGTACTTC	CASSFGQGNEQYF
-	TRBV30	TRBJ1-1	TRBD1	TGTGCCTGGAGTGTACTCACGGGACAGGGGTTCACTGAAGCTTTCTTT	CAWSVLTGQGFTEAFF
-	TRBV6-5	TRBJ1-5	-	TGTGCCAGCAGTTACTCGGGAGGGGCAGGGCAGCCCCAGCATTTT	CASSYSGGAGQPQHF
-	TRBV29-1	TRBJ1-5	-	TGCAGCGTTGCGTTTCCAGGGGCTCAGCCCCAGCATTTT	CSVAFPGAQPQHF
-	TRBV5-1	TRBJ2-7	TRBD1	TGCGCCAGCACAGAGGGACAGGGTGACGAGCAGTACTTC	CASTEGQGDEQYF
-	TRBV7-8	TRBJ1-1	-	TGTGCCAGCAGCGTTAAACAGGGTGTGGACACTGAAGCTTTCTTT	CASSVKQGVDTEAFF
-	TRBV24-1	TRBJ2-2	TRBD1	TGTGCCACCAGTGCATCGGGACAGAAGAACACCGGGGAGCTGTTTTTT	CATSASGQKNTGELFF
-	TRBV5-1	TRBJ1-4	-	TGCGCCAGCAGGAGTCTTGGGAGGGGAACTAATGAAAAACTGTTTTTT	CASRSLGRGTNEKLFF
-	TRBV5-4	TRBJ2-1	-	TGTGCCAGCAGCTTCCAGGGTGGCAATGAGCAGTTCTTC	CASSFQGGNEQFF
-	TRBV11-2	TRBJ2-3	TRBD2	TGTGCCAGCAGCTCGGGACTAGCGGGGGGGCATGTGTATTTT	CASSSGLAGGHVYF
-	TRBV7-8	TRBJ2-3	-	TGTGCCAGCAGCTTAGCGGGCTCCACAGTCCAGTATTTT	CASSLAGSTVQYF
-	TRBV19	TRBJ1-5	-	TGTGCCACACATGGGGGGAATTCCAATCAGCCCCAGCATTTT	CATHGGNSNQPQHF
-	TRBV18	TRBJ1-1	-	TGTGCCAGCTCGCTTATTCAGGGAGGGGTGAACACTGAAGCTTTCTTT	CASSLIQGGVNTEAFF
-	TRBV28	TRBJ1-2	TRBD1	TGTGCCAGCAGTCCGTCCGGGACAGGAACGAACTATGGCTACACCTTC	CASSPSGTGTNYGYTF
-	TRBV5-4	TRBJ2-1	-	TGTGCCAGCAGCCAATCTAGAGCTGGCTCCTACAATGAGCAGTTCTTC	CASSQSRAGSYNEQFF
few	TRBV28	TRBJ1-2	-	TGTGCCAGCAGTTCCGGGGGGTCTGGCTACACCTTC	CASSSGGSGYTF
-	TRBV7-9	TRBJ1-1	-	TGTGCCAGCAGCTTAGGAATTTGGCAGGGCTTCGAAGCTTTCTTT	CASSLGIWQGFEAFF
-	TRBV5-4	TRBJ1-2	-	TGTGCCAGCAGCAACCGGGTCGAAAACTATGGCTACACCTTC	CASSNRVENYGYTF
-	TRBV7-9	TRBJ1-2	-	TGTGCCAGCAGCGGACTGAACTATGGCTACACCTTC	CASSGLNYGYTF
-	TRBV2	TRBJ2-2	-	TGTGCCGGGGCCGGGCAGGGGCGGGCCGGGGAGCTGTTTTTT	CAGAGQGRAGELFF
-	TRBV29-1	TRBJ2-7	TRBD2	TGCAGCGTCCGCGCGGGAGTCTACGAGCAGTACTTC	CSVRAGVYEQYF